The subject of this entry is one T cell receptor (beta chain). No antigen is known for it. There are no base qualities to consult, and no much larger clone falls within one base. This sample is part of a study of siplizumab effects on memory and regulatory T cells (dated 2019 in TCRdb). About the study as a whole: The study examined how the anti-CD2 antibody siplizumab affects alloreactive T-cell subsets in allogeneic mixed lymphocyte reactions built from human PBMCs. Overall study outcomes, separate from this receptor: Whether proliferating Tregs from siplizumab cultures actually had suppressive function was not functionally confirmed. Because sequences below about 10^-5 frequency were poorly captured, only a minor fraction of alloreactive clones could be mapped to unstimulated subsets. Greater diversity appeared to be present in unstimulated naive T cells than in memory T cells, and a substantial contribution to the alloresponse seemed to be made by naive cells. The cumulative frequency of alloreactive sequences that could be traced back to unstimulated CD4+ memory T cells was significantly reduced by siplizumab. Roughly 75-95% of proliferating CD4+ or CD8+ clones could not be assigned a naive or memory phenotype. Among mappable alloreactive CD4+ clones, an average Treg-derived fraction of about 70% was observed with siplizumab, compared with 26.9% in control reactions.

Sorted unstimulated T cells and proliferating T cells recovered from mixed lymphocyte reactions underwent TCRbeta CDR3 sequencing. Fresh whole blood from ten HLA-typed healthy donors served as the source for isolating PBMCs. CDR1 and CDR2 were assigned from the germline V gene (reference sequence) as LNHDA and SQIVND. The germline V and J ends show losses of 5 bases and 2 bases respectively, and no gene match explains 4 bases of the junction. From cysteine to phenylalanine, the CDR3 is 14 amino acids long. Only CDR3 DNA is held: 42 bases, read in frame from base 1. Receptor libraries were prepared by the immunoSEQ multiplex PCR assay. Each sample had some 96,000 TCR templates assayed by the deep sequencing platform. Genomic DNA extracted from sorted T cells was the material used for TCRbeta CDR3 sequencing. For the original study's pipeline: The R programming language was used for the clonal analysis of the TCRbeta CDR3 data. Alloreactive CD4+ and CD8+ clones were defined by comparing unstimulated samples with post-reaction CFSE-low samples. By matching sequences to the repertoires of sorted unstimulated Treg and non-Treg cells, each alloreactive CD4+ clone was assigned a regulatory or non-regulatory origin. TCRdb took this table from immuneACCESS and kept in-frame rearrangements with V and J called. Such tables lack part of the clones; where checked against another copy, unresolved V genes explain under half of the gap, and the rest is unexplained. V and J calls and clone size are given by that table; D and trimming were obtained from the DNA. The sample includes about 100,000 clones, with about 91% observed a single time. Jointly, the top ten make up around 0.15% of the sample.

The chain employs TRBV19 and TRBJ2-3; 7 middle bases align to TRBD1. The TCR was taken from a human donor in good health. Sequenced: CD4+ T cells sorted from blood. The CDR3: CASSPGQHTDTQYF. The sequence in DNA is TGTGCCAGTAGTCCGGGACAGCACACAGATACGCAGTATTTT.